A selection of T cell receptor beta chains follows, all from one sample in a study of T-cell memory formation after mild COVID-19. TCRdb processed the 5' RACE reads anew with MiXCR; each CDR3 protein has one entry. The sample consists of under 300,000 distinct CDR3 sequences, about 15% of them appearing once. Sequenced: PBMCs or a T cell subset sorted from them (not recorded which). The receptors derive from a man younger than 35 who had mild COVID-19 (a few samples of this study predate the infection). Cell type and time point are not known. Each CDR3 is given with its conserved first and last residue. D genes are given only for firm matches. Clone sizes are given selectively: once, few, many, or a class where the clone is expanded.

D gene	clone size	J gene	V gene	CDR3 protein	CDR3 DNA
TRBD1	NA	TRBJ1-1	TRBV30	CAWRDRRNTEAFF	TGTGCCTGGAGGGACAGGCGGAACACTGAAGCTTTCTTT
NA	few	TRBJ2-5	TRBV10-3	CATRMGFQETQYF	TGTGCCACCCGAATGGGTTTTCAAGAGACCCAGTACTTC
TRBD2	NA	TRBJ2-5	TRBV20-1	CSAGVWRGDQETQYF	TGCAGTGCTGGGGTCTGGCGGGGGGATCAAGAGACCCAGTACTTC
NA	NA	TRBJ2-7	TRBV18	CASSPSQHSYEQYF	TGTGCCAGCTCACCGTCCCAGCACTCCTACGAGCAGTACTTC
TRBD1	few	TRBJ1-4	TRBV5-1	CASSFSPGGTDTTNEKLFF	TGCGCCAGCAGCTTTTCCCCTGGGGGGACAGATACAACTAATGAAAAACTGTTTTTT
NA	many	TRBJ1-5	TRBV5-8	CASSLYRYSNQPQHF	TGTGCCAGCAGCTTGTACAGATATAGCAATCAGCCCCAGCATTTT
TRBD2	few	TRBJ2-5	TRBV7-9	CASSFGSTVGGGVGETQYF	TGTGCCAGCAGCTTCGGATCGACCGTTGGCGGGGGAGTCGGAGAGACCCAGTACTTC
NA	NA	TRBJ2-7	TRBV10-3	CAISESREGEQYF	TGTGCCATCAGTGAGTCGAGGGAAGGCGAGCAGTACTTC
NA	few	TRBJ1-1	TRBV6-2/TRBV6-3	CASSYGGPFEAFF	TGTGCCAGCAGTTACGGGGGCCCCTTTGAAGCTTTCTTT
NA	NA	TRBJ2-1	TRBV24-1	CATSVGNMASSYNEQFF	TGTGCCACCAGTGTCGGGAACATGGCCTCCTCCTACAATGAGCAGTTCTTC
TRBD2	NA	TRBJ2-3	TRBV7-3	CASSHGGSDTQYF	TGTGCCAGCAGCCACGGGGGGTCAGATACGCAGTATTTT
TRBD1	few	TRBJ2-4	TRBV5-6	CASSFHGTEQYF	TGTGCCAGCAGCTTCCATGGGACAGAGCAGTACTTC
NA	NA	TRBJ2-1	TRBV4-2	CASSQDRDQQFF	TGTGCCAGCAGCCAAGACCGGGACCAGCAGTTCTTC
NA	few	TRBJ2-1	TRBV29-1	CSVTIDYNEQFF	TGCAGCGTAACGATCGACTACAATGAGCAGTTCTTC
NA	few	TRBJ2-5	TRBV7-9	CASSLLGKETQYF	TGTGCCAGCAGCTTACTGGGGAAGGAGACCCAGTACTTC
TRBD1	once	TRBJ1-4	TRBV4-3	CASSQEAGDRGSEKLFF	TGCGCCAGCAGCCAAGAGGCCGGTGACAGGGGGAGTGAAAAACTGTTTTTT
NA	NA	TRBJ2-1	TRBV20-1	CSARRYPVGHEQFF	TGCAGTGCTAGAAGGTACCCGGTTGGCCATGAGCAGTTCTTC
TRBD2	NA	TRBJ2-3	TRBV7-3	CASSLNSGVTTDTQYF	TGTGCCAGCAGCTTAAATAGCGGGGTTACCACAGATACGCAGTATTTT
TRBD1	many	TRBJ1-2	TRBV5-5	CASSPGDSNYGYTF	TGTGCCAGCAGCCCGGGGGACAGCAACTATGGCTACACCTTC
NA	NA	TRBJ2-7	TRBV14	CASSQAAYEQYF	TGTGCCAGCAGCCAAGCCGCCTACGAGCAGTACTTC
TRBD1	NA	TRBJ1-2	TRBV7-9	CASSPDRGLYGYTF	TGTGCCAGCAGCCCGGACAGGGGGCTATATGGCTACACCTTC
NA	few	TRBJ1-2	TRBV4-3	CASSQVGRARGYTF	TGCGCCAGCAGCCAAGTAGGCAGGGCCCGTGGCTACACCTTC
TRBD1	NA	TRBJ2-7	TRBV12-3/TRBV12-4	CASSLRDREPQYF	TGTGCCAGCAGTCTGCGGGACAGGGAACCGCAGTACTTC
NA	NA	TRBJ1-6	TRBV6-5	CASSPLRTAGNSPLHF	TGTGCCAGCAGCCCACTCCGGACAGCTGGGAATTCACCCCTCCACTTT
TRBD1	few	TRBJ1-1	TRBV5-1	CASSGGQFTEAFF	TGCGCCAGCAGCGGGGGACAGTTCACTGAAGCTTTCTTT
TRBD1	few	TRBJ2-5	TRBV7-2	CASSLTGGVETQYF	TGTGCCAGCAGCTTGACAGGGGGCGTTGAGACCCAGTACTTC
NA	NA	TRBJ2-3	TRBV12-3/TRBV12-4	CASSFSMRADTQYF	TGTGCCAGCAGTTTCAGTATGCGCGCAGATACGCAGTATTTT
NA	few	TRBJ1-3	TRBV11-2	CASSLGPKRSIRSGNTIYF	TGTGCCAGCAGCTTAGGCCCGAAACGAAGTATCCGCTCTGGAAACACCATATATTTT